A selection of T cell receptor beta chains follows, all from one sample in a study of fetal regulatory T cell absence and autoimmunity. Clones were read by immunoSEQ multiplex PCR, and TCRdb kept only the in-frame ones, dropping some. The sample records tens of thousands of clones, roughly four fifths being singletons. The sequenced sample was cord blood. These TCRs come from a newborn boy with IPEX syndrome. CDR3s include the opening cysteine and the closing phenylalanine or tryptophan. D genes are given only for firm matches. Size is stated for part of the rows, as once, few or many counts, or as a class when the clone is expanded.

>TRBJ2-2|-|TRBV5-1|-
TGCGCCAGCAGCTTAGGACGACGGGTCTTCACCGGGGAGCTGTTTTTT
CASSLGRRVFTGELFF
>TRBJ1-2|-|TRBV5-1|-
TGCGCCAGCAGCTTGTTGTCCCCGACCTATGGCTACACCTTC
CASSLLSPTYGYTF
>TRBJ2-3|TRBD1|TRBV16|-
TGTGCCAGCAGCCAATCGGAACAGGGGACACCTAGCACAGATACGCAGTATTTT
CASSQSEQGTPSTDTQYF
>TRBJ2-5|TRBD1|TRBV19|-
TGTGCCAGTAGTATAGGACAGGGAGAGACCCAGTACTTC
CASSIGQGETQYF
>TRBJ1-5|TRBD1|TRBV13|few
TGTGCCAGCAGCTTAGGGACAGGGGGTAATCAGCCCCAGCATTTT
CASSLGTGGNQPQHF
>TRBJ2-7|TRBD2|TRBV27|few
TGTGCCAGCAGTTCGGGACTAGCCTACGAGCAGTACTTC
CASSSGLAYEQYF
>TRBJ2-2|TRBD1|TRBV18|-
TGTGCCAGCTCACCACCGGACTCAGGGGGCTCTAACACCGGGGAGCTGTTTTTT
CASSPPDSGGSNTGELFF
>TRBJ1-2|TRBD1|TRBV20-1|few
TGCAGTGCTAACAGGGGAGATGGCTACACCTTC
CSANRGDGYTF
>TRBJ1-1|TRBD1|TRBV27|-
TGTGCCAGCAGTTTATCAAGGACAGGGGGCACTGAAGCTTTCTTT
CASSLSRTGGTEAFF
>TRBJ2-4|-|TRBV6-5|-
TGTGCCAGCAGTTACGGGGGGGCGAGAAACATTCAGTACTTC
CASSYGGARNIQYF
>TRBJ1-6|-|TRBV9|-
TGTGCCAGCAGCGTATATAGGAATTCACCCCTCCACTTT
CASSVYRNSPLHF
>TRBJ2-1|TRBD1|TRBV4-3|-
TGCGCCAGCAGCCAAGATGGATGGGACAGTTACAATGAGCAGTTCTTC
CASSQDGWDSYNEQFF
>TRBJ2-2|-|TRBV29-1|-
TGCAGCGTTGGGACCGGGGAGCTGTTTTTT
CSVGTGELFF
>TRBJ2-3|-|TRBV19|-
TGTGCCAGTAGTATAACCGGTTTGACAGATACGCAGTATTTT
CASSITGLTDTQYF
>TRBJ1-3|TRBD1|TRBV6-5|once
TGTGCCAGCAGTTGGGACAGGAGGTCAAGAAACACCATATATTTT
CASSWDRRSRNTIYF
>TRBJ1-5|TRBD1|TRBV5-8|once
TGTGCCAGCAGCCTTACAGGGGGCGTAAATCAGCCCCAGCATTTT
CASSLTGGVNQPQHF
>TRBJ1-3|-|TRBV5-1|-
TGCGCCAGCAGCTTGGCCGGCAGTTACTCCTCTGGAAACACCATATATTTT
CASSLAGSYSSGNTIYF
>TRBJ1-1|-|TRBV10-3|-
TGTGCCATCAGTGGCGGACAGCCGAACACTGAAGCTTTCTTT
CAISGGQPNTEAFF
>TRBJ2-6|-|TRBV5-1|-
TGCGCCAGCAGCTTGTCCAGGGCGGGATGGCCCTCTGGGGCCAACGTCCTGACTTTC
CASSLSRAGWPSGANVLTF
>TRBJ2-5|-|TRBV2|-
TGTGCCAGCAGTGATAGGGAGACCCAGTACTTC
CASSDRETQYF
>TRBJ2-5|TRBD1|TRBV5-4|once
TGTGCCAGCAGCCCCACAGGGGAAGAGACCCAGTACTTC
CASSPTGEETQYF
>TRBJ2-3|-|TRBV19|-
TGTGCCAGTAGGGGGAGAGGGGAGTCCTCTTTCACAGATACGCAGTATTTT
CASRGRGESSFTDTQYF
>TRBJ1-6|-|TRBV13|once
TGTGCCAGCAGCTCCCGGGGGGGAAATTCACCCCTCCACTTT
CASSSRGGNSPLHF
>TRBJ2-1|-|TRBV6-1|once
TGTGCCAGCAGTGCCTCAGAGGGGGTTCAAGGGTTCTTC
CASSASEGVQGFF
>TRBJ2-2|-|TRBV9|-
TGTGCCAGCATTCGCGTGGGAGCCGTAGGCGGGGAGCTGTTTTTT
CASIRVGAVGGELFF
>TRBJ1-3|-|TRBV7-6|-
TGTGCCAGCAGCTTAGAAGGGCACTCTGGAAACACCATATATTTT
CASSLEGHSGNTIYF
>TRBJ1-1|-|TRBV29-1|-
TGCAGCGTTGTGAGGACGGCGAACACTGAAGCTTTCTTT
CSVVRTANTEAFF
>TRBJ2-7|-|TRBV27|-
TGTGCCAGCAGGGGCACGGGTCGCTACGAGCAGTACTTC
CASRGTGRYEQYF
>TRBJ1-2|-|TRBV30|-
TGTGCCTGGAGTCGTGGGGGGCGGGTGAGATATGGCTACACCTTC
CAWSRGGRVRYGYTF
>TRBJ1-1|TRBD1|TRBV5-1|-
TGCGCCAGCAGCGTTGACAGGGGGGGAGGTGAAGCTTTCTTT
CASSVDRGGGEAFF
>TRBJ2-1|TRBD2|TRBV4-1|-
TGCGCCAGCAGCCAGGCGGGACTAGCGGGGACCTACAATGAGCAGTTCTTC
CASSQAGLAGTYNEQFF
>TRBJ2-7|-|TRBV19|few
TGTGCCAGTAATCACAGGGTATACGAGCAGTACTTC
CASNHRVYEQYF
>TRBJ1-4|-|TRBV7-9|-
TGTGCCAGCAGCTTAGTGAGGGGCGAGGAAGAAAAACTGTTTTTT
CASSLVRGEEEKLFF
>TRBJ1-1|-|TRBV11-2|-
TGTGCCAGCAGCTTAGTACGTGAAGCTTTCTTT
CASSLVREAFF
>TRBJ2-5|TRBD2|TRBV7-2|-
TGTGCCAGCAGCCGGGAATGGACTAGAGGAGAGACCCAGTACTTC
CASSREWTRGETQYF
>TRBJ1-2|-|TRBV10-3|-
TGTGCCATCAGTGAGTCGGCGGCTAACTATGGCTACACCTTC
CAISESAANYGYTF
>TRBJ2-5|-|TRBV21-1|once
TGTGCCAGCAGCACCCGGACTAGCCAGGGGAAAGAGACCCAGTACTTC
CASSTRTSQGKETQYF
>TRBJ2-7|-|TRBV6-5|few
TGTGCCACAAAAACTCCGATTGGAGACGAGCAGTACTTC
CATKTPIGDEQYF
>TRBJ2-7|TRBD2|TRBV7-9|-
TGTGCCAGCAGCCCTCGCCCCCGTAGCGGGGATTCCTACGAGCAGTACTTC
CASSPRPRSGDSYEQYF
>TRBJ2-3|TRBD2|TRBV29-1|-
TGCAGCGCCCTTTGGACTAGCGGGGGGCGAAGCACAGATACGCAGTATTTT
CSALWTSGGRSTDTQYF
>TRBJ2-7|-|TRBV9|once
TGTGCCAGCAGCGTAGGGGGGGACAATACCTACGAGCAGTACTTC
CASSVGGDNTYEQYF
>TRBJ2-7|-|TRBV9|once
TGTGCCAGCAGCGTAGATGTGGGAGGCTCCTACGAGCAGTACTTC
CASSVDVGGSYEQYF
>TRBJ1-1|-|TRBV19|few
TGTGCCAGTAGTGCCAGGGAAAGGGAGAACACTGAAGCTTTCTTT
CASSARERENTEAFF
>TRBJ2-3|-|TRBV7-2|-
TGTGCCAGCAGCGCACCACACCGGGGGACAGATACGCAGTATTTT
CASSAPHRGTDTQYF
>TRBJ1-2|-|TRBV7-8|-
TGTGCCAGCAGCTCCCCGGGGAACTATGGCTACACCTTC
CASSSPGNYGYTF
>TRBJ1-2|-|TRBV19|-
TGTGCCAGTAGTATAAAAGGGAACTATGGCTACACCTTC
CASSIKGNYGYTF
>TRBJ2-1|TRBD2|TRBV27|-
TGTGCCAGCAGTCCCGGACTAGCGGGAACCTACAATGAGCAGTTCTTC
CASSPGLAGTYNEQFF
>TRBJ1-2|-|TRBV6-5|-
TGTGCCAGCAGTGGGGACGTCGGCTCCTTGAAAGGCTACACCTTC
CASSGDVGSLKGYTF
>TRBJ2-1|TRBD2|TRBV9|once
TGTGCCAGCAGCGGTAGCGGGAAGTCCTACAATGAGCAGTTCTTC
CASSGSGKSYNEQFF
>TRBJ2-3|-|TRBV6-5|-
TGTGCCAGCAGTTACGGGGGGTGGGGCACAGATACGCAGTATTTT
CASSYGGWGTDTQYF
>TRBJ2-7|-|TRBV10-3|-
TGTGCCATCAGTGACCGGGGCGTCCACGAGCAGTACTTC
CAISDRGVHEQYF
>TRBJ2-4|-|TRBV19|-
TGTGCCAGTAGTATGGGGGCCAAAAACATTCAGTACTTC
CASSMGAKNIQYF
>TRBJ2-1|TRBD1|TRBV28|-
TGTGCCAGCAGTTTCCCCTTAGGGGGCGAGTACAATGAGCAGTTCTTC
CASSFPLGGEYNEQFF
>TRBJ2-1|-|TRBV27|few
TGTGCCAGCAGTGCGGGTCACCTCGGGAATGAGCAGTTCTTC
CASSAGHLGNEQFF
>TRBJ2-3|TRBD1|TRBV5-1|-
TGCGCCAGCAGCTTTCCGGGACAGGGGCCAGATACGCAGTATTTT
CASSFPGQGPDTQYF
>TRBJ1-1|TRBD1|TRBV18|-
TGTGCCAGCTCACCACGGGCACCGGGACAGGGCTACAACACTGAAGCTTTCTTT
CASSPRAPGQGYNTEAFF
>TRBJ1-4|-|TRBV19|-
TGTGCCAGTAGTATAAGACGGACGGGCAGCCTCGCAACTAATGAAAAACTGTTTTTT
CASSIRRTGSLATNEKLFF
>TRBJ2-3|TRBD2|TRBV2|-
TGTGCCAGCAGTAGCGGGAGGGCGGCAGATACGCAGTATTTT
CASSSGRAADTQYF
>TRBJ2-7|TRBD2|TRBV5-1|-
TGCGCCAGCAGCTTAGGGAGGGTCAGTCCCGAGCAGTACTTC
CASSLGRVSPEQYF